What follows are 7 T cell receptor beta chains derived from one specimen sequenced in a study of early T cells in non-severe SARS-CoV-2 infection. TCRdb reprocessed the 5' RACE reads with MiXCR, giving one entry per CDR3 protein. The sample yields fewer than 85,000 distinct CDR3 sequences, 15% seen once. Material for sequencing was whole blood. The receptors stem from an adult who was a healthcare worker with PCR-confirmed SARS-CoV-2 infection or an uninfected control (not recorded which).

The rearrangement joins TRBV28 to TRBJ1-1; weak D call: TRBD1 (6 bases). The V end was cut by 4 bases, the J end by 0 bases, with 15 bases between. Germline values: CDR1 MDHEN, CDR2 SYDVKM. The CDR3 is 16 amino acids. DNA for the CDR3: TGTGCCAGCAGTTCCGGACAGAGGAACATGAACACTGAAGCTTTCTTT. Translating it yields CASSSGQRNMNTEAFF.

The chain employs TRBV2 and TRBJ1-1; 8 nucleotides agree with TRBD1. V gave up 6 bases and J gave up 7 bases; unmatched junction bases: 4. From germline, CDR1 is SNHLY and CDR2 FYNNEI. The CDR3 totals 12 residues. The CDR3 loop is CASSRGPGEAFF. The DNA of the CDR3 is TGTGCCAGCAGCAGGGGGCCGGGTGAAGCTTTCTTT.

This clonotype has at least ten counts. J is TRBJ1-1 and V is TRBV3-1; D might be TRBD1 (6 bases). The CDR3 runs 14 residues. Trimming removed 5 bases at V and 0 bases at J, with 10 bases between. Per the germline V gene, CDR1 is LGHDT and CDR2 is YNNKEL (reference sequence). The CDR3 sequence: CASSYRQVNTEAFF. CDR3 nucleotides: TGTGCCAGCAGCTACCGACAGGTGAACACTGAAGCTTTCTTT.

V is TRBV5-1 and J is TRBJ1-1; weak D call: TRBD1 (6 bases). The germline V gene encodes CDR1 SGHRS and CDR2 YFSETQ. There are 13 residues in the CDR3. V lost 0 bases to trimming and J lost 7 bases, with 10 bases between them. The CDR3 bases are TGCGCCAGCAGCTTGGTTACAGGGAGTGAAGCTTTCTTT. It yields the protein CASSLVTGSEAFF.

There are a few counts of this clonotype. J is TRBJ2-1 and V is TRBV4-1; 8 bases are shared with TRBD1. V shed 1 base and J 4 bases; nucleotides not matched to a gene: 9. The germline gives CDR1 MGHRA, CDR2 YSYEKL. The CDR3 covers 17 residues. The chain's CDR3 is CASSQASGQGLYNEQFF. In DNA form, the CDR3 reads TGCGCCAGCAGCCAAGCCTCAGGACAGGGATTATACAATGAGCAGTTCTTC.

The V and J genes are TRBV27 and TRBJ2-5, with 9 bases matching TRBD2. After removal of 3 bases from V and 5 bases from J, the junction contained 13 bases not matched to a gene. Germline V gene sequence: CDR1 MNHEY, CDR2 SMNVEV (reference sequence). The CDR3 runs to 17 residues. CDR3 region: CASSFSARLAEMETQYF. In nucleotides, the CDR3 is TGTGCCAGCAGTTTTTCCGCCAGACTAGCGGAGATGGAGACCCAGTACTTC.

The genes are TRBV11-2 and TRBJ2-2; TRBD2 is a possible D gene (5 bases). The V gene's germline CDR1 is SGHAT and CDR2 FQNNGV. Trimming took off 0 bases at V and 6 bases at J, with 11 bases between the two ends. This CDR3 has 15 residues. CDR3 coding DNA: TGTGCCAGCAGCTTAGAGGGCGGAGGCCCCGGGGAGCTGTTTTTT. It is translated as CASSLEGGGPGELFF.